Listed below are T cell receptor beta chains from one sample, sequenced in a study of blood T cell repertoires in COVID-19. Using immunoSEQ multiplex PCR, the repertoire was profiled, and TCRdb retains in-frame clones only, with some absent. The sample shows 100,000 to 150,000 clones, approximately 86% of them seen only once. Input material: peripheral blood. These receptors came from a woman in her seventies with COVID-19, enrolled during active disease. CDR3s include the opening cysteine and the closing phenylalanine or tryptophan.

CDR3 length,V gene,J gene,CDR3 protein
12,TRBV30,TRBJ1-1,CASGRENTEAFF
15,TRBV11-2,TRBJ1-4,CASSFNRGANEKLFF
17,TRBV7-9,TRBJ1-4,CASSLRDRGPINEKLFF
15,TRBV7-9,TRBJ2-7,CASSSGRTGLDEQYF
16,TRBV5-6,TRBJ1-5,CASSGGTGDSNQPQHF
13,TRBV4-1,TRBJ2-1,CASSQVDRNEQFF
13,TRBV5-6,TRBJ1-2,CASSTGGDYGYTF
14,TRBV6-5,TRBJ1-1,CASSYRGSGAEAFF
14,TRBV13,TRBJ2-7,CASSPYGSSYEQYF
13,TRBV6-2/TRBV6-3,TRBJ2-5,CASSYWAPETQYF
14,TRBV5-6,TRBJ2-1,CASSLMGAGDEQFF
20,TRBV9,TRBJ2-4,CASSPRTSGVSGGSKNIQYF
13,TRBV3-1/TRBV3-2,TRBJ2-1,CASSQDLLAGSIF
14,TRBV7-2,TRBJ2-1,CASSLVSSYNEQFF
14,TRBV6-5,TRBJ1-2,CASRTGTGRGGYTF
16,TRBV27,TRBJ2-3,CASSLYPGQGKDTQYF
15,TRBV10-2,TRBJ2-7,CASGGLAGVPYEQYF
16,TRBV5-1,TRBJ1-2,CASSLIGTGDLGGYTF
12,TRBV11-2,TRBJ1-6,CASSPRGPPLHF
14,TRBV3-1/TRBV3-2,TRBJ1-2,CASSQGQEVGGYTF
13,TRBV19,TRBJ2-5,CASRRTEEETQYF
14,TRBV5-1,TRBJ2-2,CASSLGQGTGELFF
15,TRBV5-1,TRBJ2-7,CASSLVGTGTYEQYF
16,TRBV10-3,TRBJ1-2,CAISAGTGVAVNGYTF
16,TRBV27,TRBJ1-5,CASRRVGTDTNQPQHF
14,TRBV5-1,TRBJ2-2,CASSATTQTGELFF